This T cell receptor beta chain was sequenced for a study of low-dose radiotherapy and immunotherapy resistance in tumors. Study details: Each patient was administered nivolumab intravenously at 240 mg, which was a flat dose, every two weeks, along with intravenous ipilimumab at 1 mg/kg every six weeks.

This clonotype was recorded at least ten times. Time point: after trial treatment. Treatment: LDRT plus nivolumab, ipilimumab, low-dose cyclophosphamide and aspirin (RACIN trial). Administered to the donors were nivolumab, ipilimumab, aspirin, low-dose cyclophosphamide and low-dose radiotherapy. Alpha and beta chains were covered, as first-strand cDNA relied on TRAV- and TRBV-specific primers. It was with a constant-region primer and a V-primer adapter that TCRs were amplified over about 19 PCR cycles. mRNA, once isolated, was amplified by in vitro transcription. TCRdb recomputed calls from the reads with MiXCR, one row per CDR3 protein. The data contain fewer than 110,000 distinct CDR3 sequences, less than 25% of them singletons. V lost 2 bases to trimming and J lost 5 bases, with 15 bases between them. Germline CDR1 MGHRA, CDR2 YSYEKL. The CDR3 runs 15 residues.

The TCR sequence derives from a male donor with prostate cancer. Source: PBMCs, taken after low-dose radiotherapy plus immunotherapy. The chain is built from TRBV4-1 and TRBJ2-5; D is unresolved. CDR3 region: CASSQWAGVRETQYF. CDR3 bases: TGCGCCAGCAGCCAATGGGCTGGGGTCCGGGAGACCCAGTACTTC.